One T cell receptor beta chain is described in this entry. This sample is part of a study of blood T cell repertoires in COVID-19. The V end lost 3 bases, the J end lost 0 bases, and 12 bases lay between the germline ends. The CDR3 contains 16 residues. Germline assignment: CDR1 KGHSH and CDR2 LQKENI. As handled by the study authors: From reference gene primer amplification, estimates of nucleated cell counts were derived. Measured with immunoSEQ multiplex PCR; TCRdb has only the in-frame clones, and not every one. V and J calls and clone size are as listed in that table; D and trimming were resolved from the DNA. The sample carries over 400,000 clones, more than 85% recorded once. Grouping used clinical history reported by participants in a survey and questionnaire. Cohort 3 donors were reported recovered after two negative PCRs, clearance, or symptom resolution.

The origin of this receptor is a woman aged 60-75 years who had recovered from COVID-19. Sequencing used PBMCs or T cells enriched from blood (not recorded which). V is TRBV18 and J is TRBJ2-1; the D gene is possibly TRBD2 (5 bases). The CDR3 spells CASSPTGVSSYNEQFF. The CDR3 DNA sequence: TGTGCCAGCTCACCCACCGGGGTGAGCTCCTACAATGAGCAGTTCTTC.